The sequence of this T cell receptor (beta chain) was determined in a study of Tregs in tolerant kidney transplant recipients. Study background: Recipients received nonmyeloablative bone marrow transplants from related graft donors, with transient mixed chimerism.

The V end lost 11 bases, the J end lost 15 bases, and 23 bases lay between the germline ends. The germline gives CDR1 SGHTA, CDR2 FQGNSA. This CDR3 spans 12 amino acids. Regarding this clone: Its antigen is unknown.

The protocol was immunoSEQ multiplex PCR, while the TCRdb copy is restricted to in-frame clones and leaves out a portion. The table shows roughly 64,000 clones, with about 98% occurring only once. Whole-study results and caveats: Antigen-driven expansion was suggested because donor-specific Tregs expanded more than all Tregs in tolerant patients. The most relevant donor-specific Treg TCRbeta repertoire apparently came from expansion with activated donor B cells.

Unstimulated regulatory T cells (CD4+CD25+CD127-), CD4+CD25- non-regulatory cells, CD4 and CD8 cells were FACS-sorted from thawed PBMCs. The starting material was Tregs from blood, obtained before the transplant. The V call is TRBV7-2, the J call TRBJ2-1, with D possibly matching TRBD2 (5 bases). The clonotype originates from a human donor who received a combined kidney and bone marrow transplant. CDR3 DNA: TGTGCCTCCAAAGTCTCGGGGTACCCCCCGTTCTTC. Translated, it gives CASKVSGYPPFF.